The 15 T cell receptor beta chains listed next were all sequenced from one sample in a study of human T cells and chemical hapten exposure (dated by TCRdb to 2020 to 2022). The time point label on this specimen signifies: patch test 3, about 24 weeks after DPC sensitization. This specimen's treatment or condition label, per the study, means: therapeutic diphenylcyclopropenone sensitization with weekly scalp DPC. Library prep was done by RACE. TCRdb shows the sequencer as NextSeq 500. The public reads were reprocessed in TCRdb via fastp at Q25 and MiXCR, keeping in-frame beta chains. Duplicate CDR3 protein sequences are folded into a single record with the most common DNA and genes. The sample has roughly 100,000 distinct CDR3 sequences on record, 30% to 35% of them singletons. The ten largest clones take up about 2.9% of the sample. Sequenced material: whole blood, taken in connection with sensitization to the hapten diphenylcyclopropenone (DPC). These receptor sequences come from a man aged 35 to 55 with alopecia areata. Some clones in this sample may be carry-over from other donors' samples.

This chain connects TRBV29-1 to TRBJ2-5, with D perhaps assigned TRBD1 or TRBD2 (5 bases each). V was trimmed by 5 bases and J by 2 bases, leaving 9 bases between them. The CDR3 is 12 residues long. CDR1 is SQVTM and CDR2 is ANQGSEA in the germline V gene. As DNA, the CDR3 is TGCAGCGTTCGGGACGGGCAAGAGACCCAGTACTTC. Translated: CSVRDGQETQYF.

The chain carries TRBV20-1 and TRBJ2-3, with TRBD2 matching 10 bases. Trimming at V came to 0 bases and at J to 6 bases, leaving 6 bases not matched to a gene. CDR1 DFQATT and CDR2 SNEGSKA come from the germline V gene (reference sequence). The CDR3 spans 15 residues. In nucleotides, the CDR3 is TGCAGTGCTAGAGAGTCCAGCGGGAGGGGTGATACGCAGTATTTT. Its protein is CSARESSGRGDTQYF.

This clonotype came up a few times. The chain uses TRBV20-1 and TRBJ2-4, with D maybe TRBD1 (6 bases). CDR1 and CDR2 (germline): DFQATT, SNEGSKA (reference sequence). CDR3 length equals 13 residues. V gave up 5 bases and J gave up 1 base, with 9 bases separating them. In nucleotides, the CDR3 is TGCAGTGCTCCAGGGGAGGCCAAAAACATTCAGTACTTC. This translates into CSAPGEAKNIQYF.

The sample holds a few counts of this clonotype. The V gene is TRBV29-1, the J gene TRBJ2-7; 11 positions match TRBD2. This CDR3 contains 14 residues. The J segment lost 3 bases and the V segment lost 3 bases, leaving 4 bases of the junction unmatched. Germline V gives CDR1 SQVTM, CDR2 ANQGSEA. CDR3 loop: CSVEVLAGGYEQYF. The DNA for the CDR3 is TGCAGCGTTGAGGTGCTAGCGGGGGGCTACGAGCAGTACTTC.

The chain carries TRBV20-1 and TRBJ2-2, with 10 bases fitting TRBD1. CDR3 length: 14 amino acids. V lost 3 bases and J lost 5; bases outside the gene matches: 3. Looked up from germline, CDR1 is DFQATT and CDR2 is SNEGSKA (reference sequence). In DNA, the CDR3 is TGCAGTGCTAGGGGGGACAGGGGAACCGGGGAGCTGTTTTTT. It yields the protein CSARGDRGTGELFF.

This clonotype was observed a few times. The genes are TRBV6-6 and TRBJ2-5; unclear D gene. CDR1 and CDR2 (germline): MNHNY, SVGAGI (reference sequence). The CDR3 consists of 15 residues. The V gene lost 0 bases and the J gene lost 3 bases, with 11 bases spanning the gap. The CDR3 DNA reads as TGTGCCAGCAGTTACTCGCGGCAGGTAAAAGAGACCCAGTACTTC. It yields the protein CASSYSRQVKETQYF.

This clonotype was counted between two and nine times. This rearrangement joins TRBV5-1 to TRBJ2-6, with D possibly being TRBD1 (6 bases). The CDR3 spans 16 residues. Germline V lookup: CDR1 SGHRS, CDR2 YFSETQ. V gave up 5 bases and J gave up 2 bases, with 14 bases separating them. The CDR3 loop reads CASSPAGAPGANVLTF. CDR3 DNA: TGCGCCAGCAGTCCCGCAGGGGCACCTGGGGCCAACGTCCTGACTTTC.

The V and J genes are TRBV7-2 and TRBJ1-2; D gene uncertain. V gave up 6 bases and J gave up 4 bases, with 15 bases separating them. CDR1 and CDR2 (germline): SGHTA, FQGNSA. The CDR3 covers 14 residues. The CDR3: CASREAGLVYGYTF. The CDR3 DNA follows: TGTGCCAGCAGGGAAGCCGGTCTAGTCTATGGCTACACCTTC.

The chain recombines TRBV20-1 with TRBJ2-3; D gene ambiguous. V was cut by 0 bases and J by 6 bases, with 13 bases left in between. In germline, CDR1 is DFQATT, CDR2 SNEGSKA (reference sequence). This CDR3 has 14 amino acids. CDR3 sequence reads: CSARDGGYRDTQYF. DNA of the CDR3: TGCAGTGCTAGAGATGGCGGCTATAGGGATACGCAGTATTTT.

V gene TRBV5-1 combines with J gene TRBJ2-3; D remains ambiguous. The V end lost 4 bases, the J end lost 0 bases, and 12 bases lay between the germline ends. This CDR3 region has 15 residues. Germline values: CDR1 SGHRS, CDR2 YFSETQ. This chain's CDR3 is CASSIEWSSTDTQYF. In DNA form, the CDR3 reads TGCGCCAGCAGCATCGAATGGAGCAGCACAGATACGCAGTATTTT.

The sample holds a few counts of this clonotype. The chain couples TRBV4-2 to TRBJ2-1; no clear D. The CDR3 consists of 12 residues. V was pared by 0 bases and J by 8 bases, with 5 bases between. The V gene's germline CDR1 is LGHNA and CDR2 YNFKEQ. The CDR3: CASSQEKDEQFF. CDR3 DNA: TGTGCCAGCAGCCAAGAAAAGGATGAGCAGTTCTTC.

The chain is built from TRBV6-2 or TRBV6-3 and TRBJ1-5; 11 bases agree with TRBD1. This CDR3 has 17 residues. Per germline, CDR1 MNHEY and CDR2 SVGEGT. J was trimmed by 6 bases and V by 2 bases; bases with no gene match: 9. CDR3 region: CASSYRGQGVISQPQHF. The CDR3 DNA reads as TGTGCCAGCAGTTACAGGGGACAGGGGGTGATCAGTCAGCCCCAGCATTTT.

The CDR3 here is CASSLAMGGNEPQHF. The CDR3 DNA is TGTGCCAGCAGCTTAGCAATGGGAGGTAACGAGCCCCAGCATTTT. The V and J genes are TRBV7-2 and TRBJ1-5; D call uncertain. V lost 0 bases and J 8 bases, leaving 14 bases between the germline ends. The CDR3 loop spans 15 amino acids. The germline gives CDR1 SGHTA, CDR2 FQGNSA.

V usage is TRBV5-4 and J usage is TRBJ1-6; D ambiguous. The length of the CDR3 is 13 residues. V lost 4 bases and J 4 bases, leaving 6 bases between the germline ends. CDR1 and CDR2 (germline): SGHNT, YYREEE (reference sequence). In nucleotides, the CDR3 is TGTGCCAGCAGCCTCTGGTATAATTCACCCCTCCACTTT. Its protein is CASSLWYNSPLHF. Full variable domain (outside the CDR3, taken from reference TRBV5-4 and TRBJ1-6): ETGVTQSPTHLIKTRGQQVTLRCSSQSGHNTVSWYQQALGQGPQFIFQYYREEENGRGNFPPRFSGLQFPNYSSELNVNALELDDSALYLCASSLWYNSPLHFGNGTRLTVT.

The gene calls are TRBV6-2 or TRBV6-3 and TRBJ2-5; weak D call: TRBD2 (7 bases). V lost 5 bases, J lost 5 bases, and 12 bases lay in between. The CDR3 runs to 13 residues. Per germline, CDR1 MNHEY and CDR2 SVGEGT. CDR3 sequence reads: CASSPQGGETQYF. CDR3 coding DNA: TGTGCCAGCAGTCCACAGGGAGGGGAGACCCAGTACTTC.